This T cell receptor beta chain appears in the sequencing data of a study of T cell responses to AZD1222 COVID-19 vaccine. The study's findings and limits: Reportedly, nearly half the spike-specific TCRs target unmutated variant regions.

Trimming stripped 3 bases from V and 6 bases from J, with 12 bases between. Germline CDR1 is LGHDT and CDR2 is YNNKEL (reference sequence). The CDR3 is 13 residues long. A remark on this clone: Antigen unknown.

Measured with immunoSEQ multiplex PCR; TCRdb has only the in-frame clones, and not every one. The table lists 150,000 to 200,000 clones, approximately 93% of them singletons. The sequencing here drew on peripheral blood, taken on day 0 of AZD1222 vaccination. The clonotype comes from an adult in good health. V gene TRBV3-1 (or the pseudogene TRBV3-2) combines with J gene TRBJ2-7; D may be TRBD2 (6 bases). The CDR3 DNA sequence: TGTGCCAGCAGCCAGACTAGGTTCGTCGAGCAGTACTTC. This gives the protein CASSQTRFVEQYF.